Below, 13 T cell receptor beta chains from the same sample are listed, as sequenced in a study of blood T cell repertoires in COVID-19. Data came from immunoSEQ multiplex PCR; TCRdb stores just in-frame clones and leaves some out. This table holds roughly 100,000 clones, just over 85% found once. The sequencing sample was made of peripheral blood. These receptors all come from a human donor in a cohort sampled during active COVID-19.

This chain uses TRBV9 with TRBJ2-1, with TRBD2 matching over 7 bases. The CDR3 spans 16 residues. Germline V gives CDR1 SGDLS, CDR2 YYNGEE. V shed 3 bases, J shed 4 bases, and the junction held 10 bases outside the gene matches. For the CDR3, the DNA is TGTGCCAGCAGCGCGACTAAAAGCGGGAAGTACAATGAGCAGTTCTTC. Its protein product is CASSATKSGKYNEQFF.

The chain has TRBV19 and TRBJ1-2; tentatively, D is TRBD1 (6 bases). Germline loops: CDR1 LNHDA, CDR2 SQIVND (reference sequence). Between the trimmed V and J ends, which lost 5 bases and 2 bases, there was a span of 12 bases. The CDR3 has 14 amino acids. The DNA for the CDR3 is TGTGCCAGTAGTGACAGGCAAGGGAACTATGGCTACACCTTC. It translates to CASSDRQGNYGYTF.

The gene calls are TRBV6-2 or TRBV6-3 and TRBJ2-7, with 9 nucleotides matching TRBD2. Germline V CDR1 and CDR2: MNHEY, SVGEGT. The CDR3 is 15 residues long. Unmatched junction bases numbered 8, after V lost 5 bases and J lost 3 bases. The CDR3 reads CASSPGLAGYYEQYF. Here the CDR3 DNA reads TGTGCCAGCAGTCCGGGACTAGCAGGATACTACGAGCAGTACTTC.

This clone occurred once. The chain has TRBV2 and TRBJ2-7, with TRBD2 matching 12 bases. Germline V gene lookup returns CDR1 SNHLY and CDR2 FYNNEI. This CDR3 comprises 16 residues. The J segment lost 3 bases and the V segment lost 8 bases, leaving 11 bases of the junction unmatched. CDR3 amino acids: CASSVGPSGGGYEQYF. As DNA, the CDR3 is TGTGCCAGCTCGGTTGGGCCTAGCGGGGGGGGCTACGAGCAGTACTTC.

This chain uses TRBV9 with TRBJ2-5, with TRBD2 identical over 8 bases. CDR1 SGDLS and CDR2 YYNGEE come from the germline V gene. The CDR3 extends over 13 amino acids. Trimming removed 3 bases from V and 2 bases from J; junction bases left unmatched: 0. CDR3 nucleotide sequence: TGTGCCAGCAGCGGCGGGGGGCAAGAGACCCAGTACTTC. Translated: CASSGGGQETQYF. The complete variable domain, with remaining parts taken from reference TRBV9 and TRBJ2-5, reads DSGVTQTPKHLITATGQRVTLRCSPRSGDLSVYWYQQSLDQGLQFLIQYYNGEERAKGNILERFSAQQFPDLHSELNLSSLELGDSALYFCASSGGGQETQYFGPGTRLLVL.

The genes are TRBV6-5 and TRBJ2-5, with D maybe TRBD1 (6 bases). V gave up 2 bases and J gave up 2 bases, with 15 bases separating them. The germline V gene encodes CDR1 MNHEY and CDR2 SVGAGI. This CDR3 comprises 16 residues. CDR3 nucleotide sequence: TGTGCCAGCAGTTACAGCCTTGGCAGGGGTCAAGAGACCCAGTACTTC. It encodes CASSYSLGRGQETQYF.

This clone ranks as medium-sized. The chain links TRBV25-1 to TRBJ1-4; tentatively, D is TRBD1 (5 bases). The V end lost 4 bases, the J end lost 6 bases, and 9 bases lay between the germline ends. The CDR3 spans 13 residues. The germline V gene has CDR1 MGHDK and CDR2 SYGVNS. The CDR3 loop is CASSGQGYEKLFF. CDR3 coding DNA: TGTGCCAGCAGTGGGCAGGGTTATGAAAAACTGTTTTTT.

The chain combines TRBV28 with TRBJ2-1; the match to TRBD2 covers 7 bases. The CDR3 spans 15 residues. The trim removed 4 bases at V and 7 bases at J, leaving 10 bases unmatched. CDR1 and CDR2 (germline): MDHEN, SYDVKM. CDR3: CASSSWDGGINEQFF. For the CDR3, the DNA is TGTGCCAGCAGTTCGTGGGACGGGGGGATAAATGAGCAGTTCTTC. The entire variable domain, with the rest obtained from reference TRBV28 and TRBJ2-1, is as follows: DVKVTQSSRYLVKRTGEKVFLECVQDMDHENMFWYRQDPGLGLRLIYFSYDVKMKEKGDIPEGYSVSREKKERFSLILESASTNQTSMYLCASSSWDGGINEQFFGPGTRLTVL.

V usage is TRBV12-3 or TRBV12-4 and J usage is TRBJ1-3, with D possibly being TRBD1 (6 bases). Trimming removed 3 bases from V and 6 bases from J, with 9 bases in between. This CDR3 is built from 13 residues. In nucleotides, the CDR3 is TGTGCCAGCAGTTTGGACAGCCCAAACACCATATATTTT. Translating it yields CASSLDSPNTIYF.

V is TRBV2 and J is TRBJ1-5; no reliable D call. Trimming took 4 bases from V and 11 from J, leaving 18 bases between them. This CDR3 contains 14 residues. Germline V CDR1 and CDR2: SNHLY, FYNNEI. The CDR3 is CASSGANRNQAQHF. The CDR3 nucleotides read TGTGCCAGCAGTGGGGCAAATCGGAATCAAGCCCAGCATTTT.

V usage is TRBV7-2 and J usage is TRBJ2-3; 14 bases are shared with TRBD2. The CDR3 spans 19 residues. CDR1 SGHTA and CDR2 FQGNSA come from the germline V gene. The junction had 14 bases not matched to a gene; V was cut back by 3 bases and J by 6 bases. CDR3 bases: TGTGCCAGCAGCTTGTCCGGGTACGGGACTAGCGGGAGACGGGATACGCAGTATTTT. It translates to CASSLSGYGTSGRRDTQYF. Together with reference TRBV7-2 and TRBJ2-3, the CDR3 gives the full variable domain: GAGVSQSPSNKVTEKGKDVELRCDPISGHTALYWYRQSLGQGLEFLIYFQGNSAPDKSGLPSDRFSAERTGGSVSTLTIQRTQQEDSAVYLCASSLSGYGTSGRRDTQYFGPGTRLTVL.

This CDR3 reads CASSRTRAGETQYF. CDR3 DNA: TGTGCCAGCAGCCGCACGAGGGCGGGGGAGACCCAGTACTTC. The chain links TRBV16 to TRBJ2-5, with D possibly TRBD2 on 6 matching bases. The CDR3 loop spans 14 amino acids. V lost 4 bases and J lost 5, with 14 bases in between. Germline V lookup: CDR1 KGHSY, CDR2 FQNENV.

The rearrangement links TRBV6-5 to TRBJ1-1; 7 bases match TRBD1. V lost 6 bases to trimming and J lost 0 bases; unmatched junction nucleotides: 7. The germline CDR1 and CDR2 sequences are MNHEY and SVGAGI. The CDR3 length is 15 residues. The CDR3: CASRGTASMNTEAFF. CDR3 DNA sequence: TGTGCCAGCAGGGGGACAGCCTCCATGAACACTGAAGCTTTCTTT.